The rows below give T cell receptor beta chains drawn from one sample of a study of CD8+ T cells in alopecia areata. Method: immunoSEQ multiplex PCR; TCRdb's copy keeps in-frame clones and lacks some. The repertoire holds 120,000 or so clones, about 61% seen once, with 2.5% to 3% in the top ten. The material sequenced was CD4+ T cells sorted from blood. The receptor set was obtained from a human donor in good health. The CDR3 runs from the conserved cysteine through the conserved F or W. D genes are given only for firm matches. Rows may omit the clone size; those that give it use once, few, many or a size class.

v_gene	abundance	j_gene	d_gene	CDR3aa	CDR3nt
TRBV20-1	-	TRBJ2-1	-	CSARGGEQFF	TGCAGTGCTAGAGGTGGTGAGCAGTTCTTC
TRBV25-1	-	TRBJ1-1	-	CASSESKNTEAFF	TGTGCCAGCAGTGAGTCCAAGAACACTGAAGCTTTCTTT
TRBV25-1	-	TRBJ1-1	TRBD1	CASGRGQLNTEAFF	TGTGCCAGCGGGAGGGGACAGTTGAACACTGAAGCTTTCTTT
TRBV11-2	-	TRBJ1-5	-	CASSLDSVGRGVQPQHF	TGTGCCAGCAGCTTAGATTCAGTCGGCAGGGGCGTTCAGCCCCAGCATTTT
TRBV29-1	-	TRBJ2-1	TRBD2	CSVEGRGGINEQFF	TGCAGCGTTGAAGGGCGGGGGGGAATCAATGAGCAGTTCTTC
TRBV10-1	few	TRBJ2-2	-	CASSGFTGELFF	TGCGCCAGCAGTGGATTCACCGGGGAGCTGTTTTTT
TRBV11-2	once	TRBJ2-2	TRBD2	CASSYTSGAPGELFF	TGTGCCAGCAGCTATACTAGCGGGGCTCCCGGGGAGCTGTTTTTT
TRBV5-1	-	TRBJ2-7	-	CASSPTGTHYEQYF	TGCGCCAGCAGCCCGACAGGTACCCACTACGAGCAGTACTTC
TRBV5-1	-	TRBJ2-3	-	CASSLVGVGSTDTQYF	TGCGCCAGCAGCTTGGTGGGCGTTGGAAGCACAGATACGCAGTATTTT
TRBV29-1	-	TRBJ2-3	-	CSATGRITDTQYF	TGCAGCGCCACGGGCAGAATCACAGATACGCAGTATTTT
TRBV19	few	TRBJ1-4	-	CASSIPRRSTNEKLFF	TGTGCCAGTAGTATCCCGCGACGGTCAACTAATGAAAAACTGTTTTTT
TRBV25-1	-	TRBJ1-1	-	CASSGTSMNTEAFF	TGTGCCAGCAGTGGGACTTCGATGAACACTGAAGCTTTCTTT
TRBV29-1	few	TRBJ2-1	-	CSADNLYGSKGQFF	TGCAGCGCCGACAATTTATACGGTTCTAAGGGGCAGTTCTTC
TRBV5-1	-	TRBJ1-1	-	CASSLVGGPGALRTEAFF	TGCGCCAGCAGCTTGGTCGGGGGCCCAGGGGCCCTGAGAACTGAAGCTTTCTTT
TRBV29-1	-	TRBJ2-5	-	CSVRERETQYF	TGCAGCGTCCGGGAGCGAGAGACCCAGTACTTC
TRBV6-1	few	TRBJ1-3	-	CASRDVLENTIYF	TGTGCCAGCAGGGACGTTCTGGAAAACACCATATATTTT
TRBV2	-	TRBJ2-3	TRBD1	CASNVGKGATDTQYF	TGTGCCAGCAACGTTGGCAAGGGGGCCACAGATACGCAGTATTTT
TRBV2	once	TRBJ2-1	-	CASRLGPNNEQFF	TGTGCCAGCAGGTTGGGACCGAACAATGAGCAGTTCTTC
TRBV6-1	-	TRBJ2-6	-	CASSIHTGANVLTF	TGTGCCAGCAGTATACACACTGGGGCCAACGTCCTGACTTTC
TRBV29-1	-	TRBJ2-3	TRBD2	CSVEASGGATQYF	TGCAGCGTTGAAGCTAGCGGGGGAGCTACGCAGTATTTT
TRBV5-7	-	TRBJ2-2	-	CASSLAEGPGELFF	TGTGCCAGCAGCTTGGCCGAGGGTCCCGGGGAGCTGTTTTTT
TRBV6-6	few	TRBJ1-1	-	CAIKGSGTEAFF	TGTGCCATCAAGGGCTCGGGCACTGAAGCTTTCTTT
TRBV29-1	-	TRBJ2-5	-	CSVEKGGGETQYF	TGCAGCGTTGAAAAGGGGGGAGGGGAGACCCAGTACTTC
TRBV4-1	once	TRBJ1-2	TRBD1	CASSQRQGGGYTF	TGCGCCAGCAGCCAACGACAGGGTGGCGGCTACACCTTC
TRBV14	-	TRBJ2-1	-	CASSQGVLTTGRFF	TGTGCCAGCAGCCAGGGCGTTTTAACAACTGGACGGTTCTTC
TRBV25-1	-	TRBJ1-2	TRBD1	CATLGGEDYGYTF	TGTGCCACCCTAGGGGGCGAGGACTATGGCTACACCTTC
TRBV28	-	TRBJ2-6	-	CASKGGGPGANVLTF	TGTGCCAGCAAGGGGGGAGGGCCCGGGGCCAACGTCCTGACTTTC
TRBV5-7	-	TRBJ2-2	-	CASSVDKNTGELFF	TGTGCCAGCAGCGTCGATAAGAACACCGGGGAGCTGTTTTTT
TRBV7-2	-	TRBJ2-3	-	CASSFGASTDTQYF	TGTGCCAGCAGCTTCGGGGCATCCACAGATACGCAGTATTTT
TRBV5-6	-	TRBJ1-5	-	CASSLMGYSNQPQHF	TGTGCCAGCAGCTTGATGGGGTATAGCAATCAGCCCCAGCATTTT
TRBV4-1	-	TRBJ2-5	-	CASSQVLGETQYF	TGCGCCAGCAGCCAAGTACTTGGGGAGACCCAGTACTTC
TRBV15	-	TRBJ2-2	TRBD2	CATSQKTSGGGELFF	TGTGCCACCAGCCAAAAAACTAGCGGGGGGGGAGAGCTGTTTTTT
TRBV27	-	TRBJ2-3	TRBD1	CASSLRTGGPDTQYF	TGTGCCAGCAGTCTCCGGACAGGGGGTCCAGATACGCAGTATTTT
TRBV5-4	-	TRBJ1-1	-	CASSLGQMNTEAFF	TGTGCCAGCAGCTTAGGACAGATGAACACTGAAGCTTTCTTT
TRBV6-5	few	TRBJ1-2	-	CATLDSFRNYGYTF	TGTGCCACCCTGGACAGCTTCAGAAACTATGGCTACACCTTC
TRBV7-9	-	TRBJ2-5	TRBD1	CASSPGTVEKETQYF	TGTGCCAGCAGCCCCGGGACAGTGGAGAAGGAGACCCAGTACTTC
TRBV9	-	TRBJ2-3	-	CASSALTDTQYF	TGTGCCAGCAGCGCACTCACAGATACGCAGTATTTT
TRBV4-1	-	TRBJ1-1	-	CASSQDRGSHTEAFF	TGCGCCAGCAGCCAAGATCGTGGCAGTCACACTGAAGCTTTCTTT
TRBV30	-	TRBJ2-6	-	CAWSGALGANVLTF	TGTGCCTGGAGCGGGGCCTTGGGGGCCAACGTCCTGACTTTC
TRBV18	once	TRBJ1-2	-	CASSPPGGSYGYTF	TGTGCCAGCTCACCACCTGGGGGTAGCTATGGCTACACCTTC
TRBV5-1	-	TRBJ1-6	TRBD1	CASSLGAGGGSPLHF	TGCGCCAGCAGCTTGGGGGCAGGGGGAGGTTCACCCCTCCACTTT
TRBV7-9	-	TRBJ2-4	-	CASSQDRGNIQYF	TGTGCCAGCAGCCAAGATAGGGGAAACATTCAGTACTTC
TRBV6-1	few	TRBJ1-2	TRBD1	CASAGQGSANYGYTF	TGTGCCAGCGCGGGACAGGGCTCAGCTAACTATGGCTACACCTTC
TRBV9	-	TRBJ1-2	-	CASSKTPDYGYTF	TGTGCCAGCAGCAAGACTCCTGACTATGGCTACACCTTC
TRBV10-3	-	TRBJ1-6	-	CAISEDQGNSPLHF	TGTGCCATCAGTGAGGATCAGGGAAATTCACCCCTCCACTTT
TRBV18	-	TRBJ1-1	TRBD1	CASSPVPGQGWAEAFF	TGTGCCAGCTCACCCGTCCCGGGACAGGGCTGGGCTGAAGCTTTCTTT
TRBV7-2	-	TRBJ2-1	TRBD1	CASSLEGTGGYNEQFF	TGTGCCAGCAGCTTAGAAGGGACAGGGGGCTACAATGAGCAGTTCTTC
TRBV7-6	-	TRBJ2-3	TRBD2	CASSPSGSSTDTQYF	TGTGCCAGCAGCCCTAGCGGCTCCAGCACAGATACGCAGTATTTT
TRBV4-1	few	TRBJ2-7	TRBD1	CASSPSGTGYEQYF	TGCGCCAGCAGCCCCTCGGGGACAGGCTACGAGCAGTACTTC
TRBV7-9	-	TRBJ2-5	-	CASSFRSQTQETQYF	TGTGCCAGCAGCTTTAGATCGCAGACCCAAGAGACCCAGTACTTC
TRBV27	-	TRBJ1-6	-	CASAADGGWWESYNSPLHF	TGTGCCAGCGCCGCGGACGGGGGATGGTGGGAATCCTATAATTCACCCCTCCACTTT
TRBV11-2	few	TRBJ1-1	-	CASSSWSSRSTEAFF	TGTGCCAGCAGCTCCTGGAGCAGCAGGAGCACTGAAGCTTTCTTT
TRBV29-1	-	TRBJ1-1	-	CSVDRVNTEAFF	TGCAGCGTGGACAGAGTAAACACTGAAGCTTTCTTT
TRBV18	few	TRBJ1-5	TRBD1	CASSPDRGGNQPQHF	TGTGCCAGCTCACCCGACAGGGGAGGAAATCAGCCCCAGCATTTT
TRBV27	-	TRBJ1-6	-	CASSLGAGYSPLHF	TGTGCCAGCAGTTTAGGGGCAGGATATTCACCCCTCCACTTT